Listed here are 5 T cell receptor beta chains from one sample, sequenced in a study of response to subunit inactivated influenza vaccine. TCRdb called the RT-PCR reads again in MiXCR, with one record for every CDR3 protein. The sample shows a few hundred thousand distinct CDR3 sequences, around a fifth of them seen only once. Sequenced material: PBMCs from blood, taken approximately 22 months after vaccination. The receptors stem from a man aged 50-75 years who received an inactivated influenza vaccine.

The chain uses TRBV20-1 and TRBJ2-3, with TRBD1 identical over 7 bases. After removal of 6 bases from V and 1 base from J, the junction contained 10 bases not matched to a gene. From germline, CDR1 is DFQATT and CDR2 SNEGSKA (reference sequence). CDR3 length: 15 amino acids. CDR3 loop: CSASTGLIGTDTQYF. The CDR3 nucleotides read TGCAGTGCATCGACAGGGCTGATTGGCACAGATACGCAGTATTTT.

There are a few counts of this clonotype. The gene calls are TRBV12-3 or TRBV12-4 and TRBJ1-2; D unresolved. V was cut by 0 bases and J by 2 bases, with 7 bases left in between. The CDR3 is 14 residues long. CDR3 sequence reads: CASSLAYGNYGYTF. CDR3 coding DNA: TGTGCCAGCAGTTTAGCGTACGGGAACTATGGCTACACCTTC.

This clonotype was counted between two and nine times. The chain carries TRBV10-3 and TRBJ1-2, with a tentative D call TRBD1 (5 bases). CDR3 length equals 19 residues. Germline V gene data show CDR1 as ENHRY and CDR2 as SYGVKD. Trimming took off 4 bases at V and 4 bases at J, with 28 bases between the two ends. The CDR3 here is CAISALGPVDSVVGYGYTF. The CDR3 nucleotides read TGTGCCATCAGTGCCCTGGGGCCCGTGGATTCTGTGGTGGGCTATGGCTACACCTTC.

There are many counts of this clonotype. The V call is TRBV20-1, the J call TRBJ1-6; no definite D call. This CDR3 is built from 16 residues. Per germline, CDR1 DFQATT and CDR2 SNEGSKA (reference sequence). Between the trimmed V and J ends, which lost 1 base and 2 bases, there was a span of 12 bases. CDR3 in DNA: TGCAGTGCTAGAGGGACGCGGTGGACCTATAATTCACCCCTCCACTTT. This codes for CSARGTRWTYNSPLHF.

This clonotype was found a few times. The chain uses TRBV7-2 and TRBJ1-3; 7 bases align to TRBD1. The CDR3 has 16 residues. CDR1 is SGHTA and CDR2 is FQGNSA in the germline V gene. V gave up 5 bases and J gave up 0 bases; unmatched junction bases: 7. In DNA, the CDR3 is TGTGCCAGCAGCGAGACAGGGCCTCCCTCTGGAAACACCATATATTTT. This encodes CASSETGPPSGNTIYF. Based on the CDR3 plus reference TRBV7-2 and TRBJ1-3, the full variable domain is GAGVSQSPSNKVTEKGKDVELRCDPISGHTALYWYRQSLGQGLEFLIYFQGNSAPDKSGLPSDRFSAERTGGSVSTLTIQRTQQEDSAVYLCASSETGPPSGNTIYFGEGSWLTVV.